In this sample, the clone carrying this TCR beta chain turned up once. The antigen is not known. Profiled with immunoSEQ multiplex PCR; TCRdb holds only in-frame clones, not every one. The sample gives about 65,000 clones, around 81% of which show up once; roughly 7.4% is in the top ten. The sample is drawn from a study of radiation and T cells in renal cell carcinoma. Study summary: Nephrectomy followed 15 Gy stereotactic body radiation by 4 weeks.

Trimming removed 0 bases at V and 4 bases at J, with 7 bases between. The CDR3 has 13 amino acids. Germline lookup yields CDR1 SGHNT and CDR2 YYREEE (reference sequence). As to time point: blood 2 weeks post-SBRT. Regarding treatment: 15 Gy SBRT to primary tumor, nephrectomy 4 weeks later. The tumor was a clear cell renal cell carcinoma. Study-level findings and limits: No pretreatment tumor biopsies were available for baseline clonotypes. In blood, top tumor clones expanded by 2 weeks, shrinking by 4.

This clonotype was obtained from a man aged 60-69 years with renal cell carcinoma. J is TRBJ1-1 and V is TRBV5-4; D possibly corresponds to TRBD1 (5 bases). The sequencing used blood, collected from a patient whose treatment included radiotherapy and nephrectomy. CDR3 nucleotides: TGTGCCAGCAGCTTGGGGGGCGGCACTGAAGCTTTCTTT. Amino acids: CASSLGGGTEAFF.